A selection of T cell receptor beta chains follows, all from one sample in a study of T cells in Graves' hyperthyroidism and ophthalmopathy. TCRdb recomputed calls from the multiplex PCR reads with MiXCR, one row per CDR3 protein. The table records 600,000 or so distinct CDR3 sequences, 16% of them present only once. The sequenced sample was blood. The receptors derive from a woman aged 25-40 years with Graves' hyperthyroidism. Both conserved end residues are part of each CDR3. The order of the fields is D gene, CDR3 length, clone size, J gene, V gene, CDR3 DNA, CDR3 protein. A D gene is named only where the DNA matches it firmly. Expanded clones are given a class, and other clones once, few, many or no size at all.

NA	15	few	TRBJ2-1	TRBV9	TGTGCCAGCAGCCACGTCGGGGAGATCCACAATGAGCAGTTCTTC	CASSHVGEIHNEQFF
NA	15	few	TRBJ2-5	TRBV25-1	TGTGCCAGCAGTGAGGGGTTGGATGCCCCAGAGACCCAGTACTTC	CASSEGLDAPETQYF
NA	11	few	TRBJ2-1	TRBV28	TGTGCCAGCAGTTTATTCAGCGAGCAGTTCTTC	CASSLFSEQFF
NA	14	many	TRBJ2-1	TRBV28	TGTGCCAGCAGCCGACCGACAGGCTACAATGAGCAGTTCTTC	CASSRPTGYNEQFF
TRBD2	15	many	TRBJ2-1	TRBV6-5	TGTGCCAGCAGTTACGGGACTAGCGTATACAATGAGCAGTTCTTC	CASSYGTSVYNEQFF
NA	13	many	TRBJ2-3	TRBV2	TGTGCCAGCAAGGCGGTTAGCACAGATACGCAGTATTTT	CASKAVSTDTQYF
NA	15	few	TRBJ2-1	TRBV27	TGTGCCAGCAGTTTTAACGCGTACTTCTACAATGAGCAGTTCTTC	CASSFNAYFYNEQFF
NA	13	many	TRBJ1-5	TRBV6-2/TRBV6-3	TGTGCCAGCAGGGGCGCCATCCGGGGGCCCCAGCATTTT	CASRGAIRGPQHF
TRBD2	14	many	TRBJ2-1	TRBV11-1	TGTGCCAGCAGCTTACCACTAGCGAGTAATGAGCAGTTCTTC	CASSLPLASNEQFF
NA	13	NA	TRBJ1-5	TRBV19	TGTGCCAGTAGTATAGGTAAGAATCAGCCCCAGCATTTT	CASSIGKNQPQHF
NA	17	few	TRBJ2-3	TRBV13	TGTGCCAGCAGCTTAAAGCGGAGCCGGGCTGTGGTAGATACGCAGTATTTT	CASSLKRSRAVVDTQYF
NA	14	NA	TRBJ2-5	TRBV15	TGTGCCACCAGCAGAGATTCAGCGGTGGAGACCCAGTACTTC	CATSRDSAVETQYF
TRBD1	18	many	TRBJ2-1	TRBV13	TGTGCCAGCAGCTTGGACAGGGGATTTTCCTCACAGAACAATGAGCAGTTCTTC	CASSLDRGFSSQNNEQFF
TRBD2	17	NA	TRBJ2-1	TRBV6-2/TRBV6-3	TGTGCCAGCAGTCCCGACCTAGCGGGAGGTCCCTACAATGAGCAGTTCTTC	CASSPDLAGGPYNEQFF
TRBD1	15	few	TRBJ1-2	TRBV24-1	TGTGCCACCAGTGACCAGACAGGGGGCGCGGATGGCTACACCTTC	CATSDQTGGADGYTF
NA	14	few	TRBJ1-2	TRBV30	TGTGCCTGGAGCCCCGGGAGGGTCGTCCATGGCTACACCTTC	CAWSPGRVVHGYTF
NA	14	many	TRBJ2-6	TRBV5-1	TGCGCCAGCAGCGTGTCGTTTGGGGCCAACGTCCTGACTTTC	CASSVSFGANVLTF
TRBD1	15	many	TRBJ1-1	TRBV2	TGTGCCAGCAGTGGGCAGGGGGGTAGAGACACTGAAGCTTTCTTT	CASSGQGGRDTEAFF
NA	13	many	TRBJ2-7	TRBV2	TGTGCCAGCAGTGGCTCCGGTATCTACGAGCAGTACTTC	CASSGSGIYEQYF
NA	13	few	TRBJ1-5	TRBV19	TGTGCCAGTAGCCTCGCCTTAGATCAGCCCCAGCATTTT	CASSLALDQPQHF
TRBD1	18	many	TRBJ1-4	TRBV6-1	TGTGCCAGCACTTTCGGGACAGACTCCCGTGCAACTAATGAAAAACTGTTTTTT	CASTFGTDSRATNEKLFF
TRBD1	14	many	TRBJ2-1	TRBV19	TGTGCCAGTAGTCCGGGACAGGGCTGGAATGAGCAGTTCTTC	CASSPGQGWNEQFF
TRBD2	14	NA	TRBJ2-3	TRBV20-1	TGCAGTGCTAGAGAAACTGCGGGAGGAGTAGGGCAGTATTTT	CSARETAGGVGQYF
TRBD2	15	many	TRBJ2-7	TRBV30	TGTGCCTGGAGAAACTCCGGGAGGGGGGGATACGAGCAGTACTTC	CAWRNSGRGGYEQYF
TRBD2	20	many	TRBJ2-1	TRBV6-1	TGTGCCAGCAGTTACCCTACCCTAGCGGGAGGGGAGAGGAGGTACAATGAGCAGTTCTTC	CASSYPTLAGGERRYNEQFF
NA	13	many	TRBJ1-2	TRBV2	TGTGCCAGCAGTGAGTCTGGCGGAGAGGGCTACACCTTC	CASSESGGEGYTF
NA	13	many	TRBJ1-1	TRBV20-1	TGCAGTGCAATATGGACGGTGAACACTGAAGCTTTCTTT	CSAIWTVNTEAFF
NA	15	few	TRBJ1-1	TRBV19	TGTGCCAGTAGACCAACCCGCAACCTGAACACTGAAGCTTTCTTT	CASRPTRNLNTEAFF
NA	12	many	TRBJ2-7	TRBV20-1	TGCAGTGCTGGACGGGGTACTTACGAGCAGTACTTC	CSAGRGTYEQYF
TRBD1	16	many	TRBJ2-7	TRBV5-1	TGCGCCAGCAGCTTAAAACCTGGACAGGGGGACTACGAGCAGTACTTC	CASSLKPGQGDYEQYF
NA	17	NA	TRBJ1-4	TRBV18	TGTGCCAGCTCACCCTTTGACGGGGGGACAACTAATGAAAAACTGTTTTTT	CASSPFDGGTTNEKLFF
TRBD1	13	many	TRBJ1-2	TRBV2	TGTGCCAGCATCCGGGACAGCGCTGGCGGCTACACCTTC	CASIRDSAGGYTF
NA	12	NA	TRBJ1-1	TRBV7-2	TGTGCCACCGGACAGCAGAACACTGAAGCTTTCTTT	CATGQQNTEAFF
TRBD2	19	many	TRBJ2-6	TRBV7-3	TGTGCCAGCAGCTTAACGGGCCTAGCGGAGCTCTCTGGGGCCAACGTCCTGACTTTC	CASSLTGLAELSGANVLTF
NA	13	few	TRBJ1-5	TRBV20-1	TGCAGTGCTGTGGAGGGGAGGAATCAGCCCCAGCATTTT	CSAVEGRNQPQHF
TRBD1	14	NA	TRBJ2-7	TRBV19	TGTGCCAGTACTACGACAGGGTTCACCTACGAGCAGTACTTC	CASTTTGFTYEQYF
TRBD1	15	NA	TRBJ1-1	TRBV18	TGTGCCAGCTCGCCGGGACAGGGAATGGACACTGAAGCTTTCTTT	CASSPGQGMDTEAFF
NA	16	NA	TRBJ1-2	TRBV7-9	TGTGCCAGCAGCTTTCTTATGGACAGCCCTAACTATGGCTACACCTTC	CASSFLMDSPNYGYTF
TRBD1	13	many	TRBJ2-5	TRBV24-1	TGTGCCACCAGCCACAGGGGCCAAGAGACCCAGTACTTC	CATSHRGQETQYF
TRBD2	16	NA	TRBJ2-1	TRBV7-2	TGTGCCAGCAGCGGTTCTGGGGGACTAGTCTACAATGAGCAGTTCTTC	CASSGSGGLVYNEQFF
NA	11	NA	TRBJ2-2	TRBV19	TGTGCCAGTGCCGCAGCGGGGGAGCTGTTTTTT	CASAAAGELFF
TRBD2	16	many	TRBJ2-1	TRBV12-3/TRBV12-4	TGTGCCAGCAGTTCCCTCCGACTAGCGGGAGGGAGTGAGCAGTTCTTC	CASSSLRLAGGSEQFF
NA	15	NA	TRBJ1-5	TRBV7-2	TGTGCCAGCAGCTTGGTAGGACAGACCAATCAGCCCCAGCATTTT	CASSLVGQTNQPQHF